This T cell receptor (beta chain) was obtained from a study of cytomegalovirus exposure and HLA in healthy donors. The V end lost 0 bases, the J end lost 4 bases, and 9 bases lay between the germline ends. Germline V gives CDR1 LGHNA, CDR2 YSLEER. The CDR3 has 15 residues. The PCR contained 60 Vbeta and 13 Jbeta primers. Repertoires were generated with immunoSEQ multiplex PCR, while TCRdb's copy carries only in-frame clones and drops some. This sample has 150,000 to 200,000 clones, with around 76% found just once. As regards this clone: Its antigen is not identified.

Whole-study results and caveats: Follow-up analysis later connected one missense variant in DCLRE1C with trimming of TCR beta V- and J-genes.

Sequenced sample: PBMCs. The sequence derives from a man aged 35-49 years in good health and CMV-seropositive. This chain joins TRBV4-3 and TRBJ2-2; TRBD2 might be the D (5 bases). The CDR3: CASSQDSGGTGELFF. CDR3 coding DNA: TGCGCCAGCAGCCAAGATTCCGGAGGCACCGGGGAGCTGTTTTTT.